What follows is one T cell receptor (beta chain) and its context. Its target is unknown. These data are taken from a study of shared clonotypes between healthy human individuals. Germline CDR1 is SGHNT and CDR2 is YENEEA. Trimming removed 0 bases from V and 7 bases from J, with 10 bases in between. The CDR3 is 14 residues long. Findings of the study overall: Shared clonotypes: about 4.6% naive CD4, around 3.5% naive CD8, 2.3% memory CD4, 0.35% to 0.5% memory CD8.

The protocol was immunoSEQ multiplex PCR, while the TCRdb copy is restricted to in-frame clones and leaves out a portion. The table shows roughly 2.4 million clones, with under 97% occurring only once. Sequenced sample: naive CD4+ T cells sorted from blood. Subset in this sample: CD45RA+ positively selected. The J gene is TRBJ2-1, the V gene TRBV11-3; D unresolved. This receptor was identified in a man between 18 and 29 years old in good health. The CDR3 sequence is CASSLDHGRNEQFF. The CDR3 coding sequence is TGTGCCAGCAGCTTAGATCATGGGCGGAATGAGCAGTTCTTC.